This TCR beta chain derives from a study of blood T cell repertoires in COVID-19. Trimming removed 0 bases from V and 8 bases from J, with 14 bases in between. Germline-derived CDR1 and CDR2 are SGDLS and YYNGEE. CDR3 size: 15 residues. The assay was immunoSEQ multiplex PCR, and TCRdb's table has in-frame clones only and misses some. This sample has about 25,000 clones, with about 94% found just once. The sequenced material came from peripheral blood. The sequence was collected from a human donor with active COVID-19. The donor label of this sample is uncertain. V is TRBV9 and J is TRBJ1-4; D perhaps matches TRBD1 (6 bases). CDR3 bases: TGTGCCAGCAGCGTAGGTGCAGGGGTAGGGGAAAAACTGTTTTTT. It yields the protein CASSVGAGVGEKLFF.